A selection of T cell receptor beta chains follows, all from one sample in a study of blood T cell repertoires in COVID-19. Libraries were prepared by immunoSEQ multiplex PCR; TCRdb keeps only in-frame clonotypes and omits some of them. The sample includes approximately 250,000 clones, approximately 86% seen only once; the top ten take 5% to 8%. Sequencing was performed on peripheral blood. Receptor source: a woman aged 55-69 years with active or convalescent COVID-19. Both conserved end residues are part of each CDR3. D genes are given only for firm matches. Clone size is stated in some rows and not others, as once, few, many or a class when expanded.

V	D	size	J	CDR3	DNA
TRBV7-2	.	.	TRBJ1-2	CASSFRDIRGYTF	TGTGCCAGCAGCTTTAGAGATATACGAGGCTACACCTTC
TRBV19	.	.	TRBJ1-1	CASSPPQGWNTEAFF	TGTGCCAGTAGTCCCCCTCAGGGGTGGAACACTGAAGCTTTCTTT
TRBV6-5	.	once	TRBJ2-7	CASSYSPQATYEQYF	TGTGCCAGCAGTTACAGTCCCCAGGCCACCTACGAGCAGTACTTC
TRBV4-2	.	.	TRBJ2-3	CASSQDLVDTDTQYF	TGTGCCAGCAGCCAAGACTTAGTAGACACAGATACGCAGTATTTT
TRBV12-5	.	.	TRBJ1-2	CASGLSLPGLGRGNGYTF	TGTGCTAGTGGTTTGAGTCTCCCGGGTTTGGGCAGGGGCAATGGCTACACCTTC
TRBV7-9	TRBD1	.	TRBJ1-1	CASSPGTGSNTEAFF	TGTGCCAGCAGCCCCGGGACAGGGAGCAACACTGAAGCTTTCTTT
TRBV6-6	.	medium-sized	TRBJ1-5	CASTPPNRDQPQHF	TGTGCCAGCACCCCCCCAAACAGAGATCAGCCCCAGCATTTT
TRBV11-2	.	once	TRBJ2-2	CASSLREAGELFF	TGTGCCAGCAGCTTAAGGGAGGCCGGGGAGCTGTTTTTT
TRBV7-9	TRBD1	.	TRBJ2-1	CASSPRQGERNEQFF	TGTGCCAGCAGCCCCCGACAGGGTGAGAGAAATGAGCAGTTCTTC
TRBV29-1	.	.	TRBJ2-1	CSVGQSYNEQFF	TGCAGCGTTGGACAGTCCTACAATGAGCAGTTCTTC
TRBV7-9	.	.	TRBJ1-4	CASSFQGGEKLFF	TGTGCCAGCAGCTTCCAAGGGGGAGAAAAACTGTTTTTT
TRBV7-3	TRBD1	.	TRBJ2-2	CASSLRGAGGNTGELFF	TGTGCCAGCAGCTTAAGAGGGGCAGGGGGTAACACCGGGGAGCTGTTTTTT
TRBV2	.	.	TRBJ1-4	CASSVLRQSGEKLFF	TGTGCCAGCAGCGTACTCAGACAATCGGGGGAAAAACTGTTTTTT
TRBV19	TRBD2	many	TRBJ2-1	CASSIGPGGQFEQFF	TGTGCCAGTAGTATCGGGCCGGGAGGGCAATTTGAGCAGTTCTTC
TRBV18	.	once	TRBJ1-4	CASSPRGTGPTNEKLFF	TGTGCCAGCTCACCACGGGGAACAGGCCCAACTAATGAAAAACTGTTTTTT
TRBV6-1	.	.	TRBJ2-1	CASSEVQGQFF	TGTGCCAGCAGTGAAGTGCAGGGCCAGTTCTTC
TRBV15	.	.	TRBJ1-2	CATSPGFNYGYTF	TGTGCCACCAGCCCCGGGTTTAACTATGGCTACACCTTC
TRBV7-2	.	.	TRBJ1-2	CASSLAGANYGYTF	TGTGCCAGCAGCTTAGCAGGAGCTAACTATGGCTACACCTTC
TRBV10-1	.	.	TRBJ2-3	CASRAQGGTDTQYF	TGCGCCAGCAGGGCACAGGGAGGCACAGATACGCAGTATTTT
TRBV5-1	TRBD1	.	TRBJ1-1	CASSYRQGIGTEAFF	TGCGCCAGCAGCTATAGACAGGGGATCGGCACTGAAGCTTTCTTT
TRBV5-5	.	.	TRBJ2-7	CASSKAESGAITYEQYF	TGTGCCAGCTCCAAAGCCGAGTCAGGGGCCATTACCTACGAGCAGTACTTC
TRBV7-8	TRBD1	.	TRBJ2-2	CASSRLGGGNTGELFF	TGTGCCAGCAGCCGTTTAGGGGGCGGAAACACCGGGGAGCTGTTTTTT
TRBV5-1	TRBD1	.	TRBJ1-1	CASSSTFRDRGRSTEAFF	TGCGCCAGCAGCTCCACATTCCGGGACAGGGGGAGGTCCACTGAAGCTTTCTTT
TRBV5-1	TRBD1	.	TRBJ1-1	CASSLEQGVRNEAFF	TGCGCCAGCAGCTTGGAGCAGGGGGTTAGGAATGAAGCTTTCTTT
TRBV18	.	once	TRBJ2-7	CASSPGQNYEQYF	TGTGCCAGCTCCCCCGGACAGAACTACGAGCAGTACTTC
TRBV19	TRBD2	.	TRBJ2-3	CASSIVALAGNTDTQYF	TGTGCCAGTAGTATAGTCGCACTAGCGGGGAACACAGATACGCAGTATTTT
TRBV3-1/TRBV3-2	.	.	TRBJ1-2	CASSLSGEGYTF	TGTGCCAGCAGCCTTAGCGGGGAAGGCTACACCTTC
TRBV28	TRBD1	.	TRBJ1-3	CASTRDRASGNTIYF	TGTGCCAGCACCCGGGACAGGGCGTCTGGAAACACCATATATTTT
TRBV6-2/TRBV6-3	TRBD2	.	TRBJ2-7	CASSYLAGIYEQYF	TGTGCCAGCAGTTACCTAGCGGGGATCTACGAGCAGTACTTC
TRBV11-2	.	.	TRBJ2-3	CASSLVGGSTDTQYF	TGTGCCAGCAGCTTAGTTGGGGGGTCGACAGATACGCAGTATTTT
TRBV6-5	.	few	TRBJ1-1	CASSYGTSEAFF	TGTGCCAGCAGTTACGGCACGTCTGAAGCTTTCTTT
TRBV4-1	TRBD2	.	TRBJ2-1	CASSPLPGLTYNEQFF	TGCGCCAGCAGCCCCCTCCCGGGACTAACATACAATGAGCAGTTCTTC
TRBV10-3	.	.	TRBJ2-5	CAISGLLASQETQYF	TGTGCCATCAGTGGACTACTAGCAAGCCAAGAGACCCAGTACTTC
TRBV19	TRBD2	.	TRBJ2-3	CASSISHPSGAGDTQYF	TGTGCCAGTAGTATTTCTCACCCTAGCGGGGCTGGAGATACGCAGTATTTT
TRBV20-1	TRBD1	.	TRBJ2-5	CSASWAGGETQYF	TGCAGTGCTAGTTGGGCAGGGGGAGAGACCCAGTACTTC
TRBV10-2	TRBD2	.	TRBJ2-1	CASSATLAGGPHEQFF	TGCGCCAGCAGCGCCACACTAGCGGGAGGGCCCCATGAGCAGTTCTTC
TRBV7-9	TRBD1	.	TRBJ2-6	CASSWGTGTANSGANVLTF	TGTGCCAGCAGCTGGGGAACCGGGACAGCCAACTCTGGGGCCAACGTCCTGACTTTC
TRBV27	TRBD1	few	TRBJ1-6	CASSAWTGEDSPLHF	TGTGCCAGCAGTGCATGGACAGGGGAGGATTCACCCCTCCACTTT
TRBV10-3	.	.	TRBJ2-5	CAISEKQGLGETQYF	TGTGCCATCAGTGAAAAACAGGGATTGGGAGAGACCCAGTACTTC
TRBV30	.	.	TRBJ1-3	CACSPRGFGGNGNTIYF	TGTGCCTGCTCCCCCAGGGGCTTCGGGGGGAATGGAAACACCATATATTTT
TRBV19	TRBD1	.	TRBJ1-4	CASSGSRTGDEKLFF	TGTGCCAGTAGTGGGTCGAGGACAGGGGATGAAAAACTGTTTTTT
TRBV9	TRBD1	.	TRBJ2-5	CASSLGTGGAETQYF	TGTGCCAGCAGCCTCGGGACAGGGGGCGCCGAGACCCAGTACTTC
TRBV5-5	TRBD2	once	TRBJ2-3	CASSLSGGTDTQYF	TGTGCCAGCAGCTTAAGCGGGGGCACAGATACGCAGTATTTT
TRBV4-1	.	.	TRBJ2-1	CASSQYGLNAYNEQFF	TGCGCCAGCAGCCAATATGGACTAAACGCCTACAATGAGCAGTTCTTC
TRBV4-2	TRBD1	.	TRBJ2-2	CASSLGVGGANTGELFF	TGTGCCAGCAGCCTAGGAGTAGGGGGCGCGAACACCGGGGAGCTGTTTTTT
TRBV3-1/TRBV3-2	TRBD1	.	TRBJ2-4	CASSQYHDRGLLAKNIQYF	TGTGCCAGCAGCCAATACCATGATAGGGGGCTGCTAGCCAAAAACATTCAGTACTTC
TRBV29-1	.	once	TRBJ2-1	CSVPPTGSNEQFF	TGCAGCGTTCCCCCTACAGGGTCGAATGAGCAGTTCTTC
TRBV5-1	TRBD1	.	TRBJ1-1	CASSNGQENTEAFF	TGCGCCAGCAGCAATGGACAGGAAAACACTGAAGCTTTCTTT
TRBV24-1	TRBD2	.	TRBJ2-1	CATSDPLAGVTYNEQFF	TGTGCCACCAGTGACCCGCTAGCGGGAGTAACCTACAATGAGCAGTTCTTC
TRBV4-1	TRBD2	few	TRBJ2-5	CASSQLAGLAGGVFDTQYF	TGCGCCAGCAGCCAATTAGCGGGACTAGCGGGTGGGGTCTTTGATACCCAGTACTTC